These T cell receptor beta chains were read from a single sample in a study of CXCR3-negative and CXCR3-positive naive CD8 T cells. TCRdb reprocessed the 5' RACE reads and stores each CDR3 protein as one record, lacking DNA. This table holds roughly 50,000 distinct CDR3 sequences. Input material: naive CXCR3+ CD8+ T cells from blood. Every receptor here comes from a human donor in good health. Some clones in this sample may be carry-over from other donors' samples. CDR3s include the opening cysteine and the closing phenylalanine or tryptophan. Each record gives: J gene, V gene, CDR3 length, CDR3 protein.

J gene: TRBJ1-1; V gene: TRBV10-2; CDR3 length: 14; CDR3 protein: CASSDDIANTEAFF
J gene: TRBJ2-7; V gene: TRBV7-9; CDR3 length: 16; CDR3 protein: CASSYSLTSRSYEQYF
J gene: TRBJ2-6; V gene: TRBV5-4; CDR3 length: 15; CDR3 protein: CASSQSPSGANVLTF
J gene: TRBJ1-6; V gene: TRBV7-2; CDR3 length: 16; CDR3 protein: CASSLATGNHNSPLHF
J gene: TRBJ1-4; V gene: TRBV7-9; CDR3 length: 16; CDR3 protein: CASSLERVATNEKLFF
J gene: TRBJ1-1; V gene: TRBV7-9; CDR3 length: 13; CDR3 protein: CASSYVSNTEAFF
J gene: TRBJ2-3; V gene: TRBV7-9; CDR3 length: 16; CDR3 protein: CASSPTSGGSTDTQYF
J gene: TRBJ2-2; V gene: TRBV6-6; CDR3 length: 13; CDR3 protein: CASPNRVGGELFF
J gene: TRBJ2-1; V gene: TRBV7-9; CDR3 length: 18; CDR3 protein: CASSFRTSGDPFNNEQFF
J gene: TRBJ2-5; V gene: TRBV29-1; CDR3 length: 18; CDR3 protein: CSVVSLRAGDYRRETQYF
J gene: TRBJ2-7; V gene: TRBV7-9; CDR3 length: 14; CDR3 protein: CASSDGQGLHEQYF
J gene: TRBJ1-1; V gene: TRBV10-3; CDR3 length: 14; CDR3 protein: CAISESDLNTEAFF
J gene: TRBJ1-5; V gene: TRBV6-2/TRBV6-3; CDR3 length: 14; CDR3 protein: CASRPGRINQPQHF
J gene: TRBJ2-7; V gene: TRBV4-2; CDR3 length: 16; CDR3 protein: CASSPLGGGADYEQYF
J gene: TRBJ2-7; V gene: TRBV7-9; CDR3 length: 15; CDR3 protein: CASSTAGAMSHEQYF
J gene: TRBJ2-3; V gene: TRBV27; CDR3 length: 15; CDR3 protein: CASSPRLAASDTQYF
J gene: TRBJ2-5; V gene: TRBV5-1; CDR3 length: 15; CDR3 protein: CASSKRGDREETQYF
J gene: TRBJ2-1; V gene: TRBV2; CDR3 length: 15; CDR3 protein: CASIGGGGALNEQFF
J gene: TRBJ2-2; V gene: TRBV3-1; CDR3 length: 16; CDR3 protein: CASSQDEWGIPGELFF
J gene: TRBJ2-7; V gene: TRBV19; CDR3 length: 18; CDR3 protein: CASSIDPPREGPYYEQYF
J gene: TRBJ2-1; V gene: TRBV7-2; CDR3 length: 20; CDR3 protein: CASSLAGQLHSGSSYNEQFF
J gene: TRBJ2-7; V gene: TRBV21-1; CDR3 length: 16; CDR3 protein: CASSTSQGTSSYEQYF
J gene: TRBJ2-1; V gene: TRBV12-3/TRBV12-4; CDR3 length: 17; CDR3 protein: CASSPGGLKGRANEQFF
J gene: TRBJ2-7; V gene: TRBV18; CDR3 length: 14; CDR3 protein: CASSPGQSSYEQYF
J gene: TRBJ2-2; V gene: TRBV6-5; CDR3 length: 14; CDR3 protein: CASRSTGMAGELFF
J gene: TRBJ2-1; V gene: TRBV7-2; CDR3 length: 19; CDR3 protein: CASSPTSGGPFIPYNEQFF
J gene: TRBJ2-2; V gene: TRBV29-1; CDR3 length: 12; CDR3 protein: CSVDGWSGELFF
J gene: TRBJ2-6; V gene: TRBV4-3; CDR3 length: 16; CDR3 protein: CASSRGGDSGANVLTF
J gene: TRBJ2-7; V gene: TRBV14; CDR3 length: 16; CDR3 protein: CASRPEQPGSSYEQYF
J gene: TRBJ2-2; V gene: TRBV24-1; CDR3 length: 14; CDR3 protein: CATSDFGNTGELFF
J gene: TRBJ2-1; V gene: TRBV7-9; CDR3 length: 15; CDR3 protein: CASSFRGRPYNEQFF
J gene: TRBJ2-7; V gene: TRBV2; CDR3 length: 14; CDR3 protein: CASSLPGQIYEQYF
J gene: TRBJ2-7; V gene: TRBV29-1; CDR3 length: 14; CDR3 protein: CSAGGGSLSYEQYF
J gene: TRBJ2-7; V gene: TRBV28; CDR3 length: 14; CDR3 protein: CSSSLRGSSYEQYF
J gene: TRBJ2-7; V gene: TRBV7-2; CDR3 length: 15; CDR3 protein: CASSLHRLSSYEKYF
J gene: TRBJ1-1; V gene: TRBV29-1; CDR3 length: 12; CDR3 protein: CSVVPGGTEAFF
J gene: TRBJ2-7; V gene: TRBV20-1; CDR3 length: 14; CDR3 protein: CSARDPGQPYEQYF
J gene: TRBJ2-5; V gene: TRBV5-5; CDR3 length: 16; CDR3 protein: CASSWDREFEVETQYF
J gene: TRBJ2-3; V gene: TRBV2; CDR3 length: 13; CDR3 protein: CASKASRYDTQYF
J gene: TRBJ2-5; V gene: TRBV4-3; CDR3 length: 15; CDR3 protein: CASSQDYSHQETQYF
J gene: TRBJ2-7; V gene: TRBV7-2; CDR3 length: 13; CDR3 protein: CASSFPGQSDLYF
J gene: TRBJ2-7; V gene: TRBV9; CDR3 length: 15; CDR3 protein: CASSVWVDATYEQYF
J gene: TRBJ2-3; V gene: TRBV6-8; CDR3 length: 14; CDR3 protein: CASKKGAHQDTQYF
J gene: TRBJ2-7; V gene: TRBV29-1; CDR3 length: 15; CDR3 protein: CSVEVSGVGSYEQYF
J gene: TRBJ2-5; V gene: TRBV28; CDR3 length: 13; CDR3 protein: CASRADRGETQYF
J gene: TRBJ2-1; V gene: TRBV6-2/TRBV6-3; CDR3 length: 16; CDR3 protein: CASRPPQYRSYNEQFF
J gene: TRBJ1-1; V gene: TRBV7-9; CDR3 length: 11; CDR3 protein: CASSVGDEAFF
J gene: TRBJ2-1; V gene: TRBV28; CDR3 length: 17; CDR3 protein: CASSSLDGGQGYNEQFF